This is a list of T cell receptor beta chains from one sample in a study of blood T cell repertoires in COVID-19. Produced via immunoSEQ multiplex PCR; TCRdb's table is partial and in-frame only. The sample lists about 120,000 clones; 80% to 90% were seen once. Sequencing was performed on peripheral blood. These receptors came from a woman between 45 and 60 years old with active or convalescent COVID-19. Both conserved end residues are trimmed from each CDR3. D genes are given only for firm matches.

>TRBV6-5|-|TRBJ1-6
ASSYRGFPYNSPLH
>TRBV27|TRBD2|TRBJ2-1
ASSRVRTSGYNEQF
>TRBV5-5|-|TRBJ2-6
ASSLVQGGFGGANVLT
>TRBV5-1|TRBD1|TRBJ1-1
ASSLRQGGNTEAF
>TRBV7-9|TRBD2|TRBJ2-5
ASSVTSGQETQY
>TRBV27|TRBD2|TRBJ2-7
ASSPRGLAAKNYEQY
>TRBV9|TRBD2|TRBJ2-7
ASSVVAGAPYEQY
>TRBV29-1|TRBD1|TRBJ1-2
SVETGTGTTYGYT
>TRBV28|-|TRBJ2-7
ASSFRGTPSYEQY
>TRBV4-1|TRBD1|TRBJ1-2
ASSQVDRIRTHVYGYT
>TRBV4-1|-|TRBJ2-4
ASSRGWTKNIQY
>TRBV30|-|TRBJ2-2
AWSGAGAGELF
>TRBV18|TRBD1|TRBJ1-5
ASSPQGAGQPQH
>TRBV2|TRBD1|TRBJ2-7
ASSEGQGDPYEQY
>TRBV4-2|-|TRBJ2-7
ASSQDLTGTYEQY
>TRBV11-2|-|TRBJ2-5
ASSPHGGGQETQY
>TRBV11-1|TRBD1|TRBJ1-4
ASSSQGPGKLF
>TRBV21-1|-|TRBJ1-1
ASTPSGGANTEAF
>TRBV6-4|-|TRBJ1-3
ASSEQGTRSGNTIY
>TRBV24-1|-|TRBJ2-6
ATSDPVISGANVLT
>TRBV3-1/TRBV3-2|TRBD1|TRBJ2-7
ASSPTGGGPYEQY
>TRBV3-1/TRBV3-2|TRBD1|TRBJ1-3
ASSQGRQGSGNTIY
>TRBV7-2|-|TRBJ1-4
ASSFSVTNEKLF
>TRBV18|TRBD2|TRBJ2-3
ASSPWTSGSSTDTQY
>TRBV6-5|-|TRBJ1-4
ASTYSVTGHEKLF
>TRBV28|-|TRBJ1-1
ASETSTAEAF
>TRBV24-1|-|TRBJ1-2
ATSEDSSYGYT
>TRBV3-1/TRBV3-2|TRBD2|TRBJ2-1
ASSQHSGNTYNEQF
>TRBV6-5|TRBD1|TRBJ2-2
ASRPGTANTGELF
>TRBV12-3/TRBV12-4|-|TRBJ1-1
ASSYGTEAF
>TRBV28|TRBD1|TRBJ1-3
ASSLLLGQGSGNTIY
>TRBV7-3|-|TRBJ2-1
ASSLRSTSYNEQF
>TRBV7-9|TRBD2|TRBJ2-7
ASSPPGLAGVPPYEQY
>TRBV28|-|TRBJ2-7
ASSLLEGGGPYEQY
>TRBV6-5|-|TRBJ2-1
ASIERSYNEQF
>TRBV6-5|-|TRBJ1-2
ASSYFAGRSYGYT
>TRBV9|-|TRBJ1-1
ASGGRSTEAF
>TRBV7-5|-|TRBJ2-7
ARSLTATYGQY